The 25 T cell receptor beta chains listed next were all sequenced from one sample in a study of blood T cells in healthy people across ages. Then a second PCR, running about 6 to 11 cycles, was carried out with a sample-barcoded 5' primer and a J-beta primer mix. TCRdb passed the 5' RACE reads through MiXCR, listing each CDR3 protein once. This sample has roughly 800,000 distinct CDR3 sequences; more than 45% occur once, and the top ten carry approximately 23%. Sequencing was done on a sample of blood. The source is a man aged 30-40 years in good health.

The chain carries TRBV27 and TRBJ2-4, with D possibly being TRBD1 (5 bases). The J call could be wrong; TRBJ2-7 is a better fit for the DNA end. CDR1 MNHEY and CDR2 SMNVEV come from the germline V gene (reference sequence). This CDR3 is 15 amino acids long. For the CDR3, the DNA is TGTGCCAGCGCATGGCGTGCAGGGCATCCCTACGAGCAGTACTTC. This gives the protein CASAWRAGHPYEQYF.

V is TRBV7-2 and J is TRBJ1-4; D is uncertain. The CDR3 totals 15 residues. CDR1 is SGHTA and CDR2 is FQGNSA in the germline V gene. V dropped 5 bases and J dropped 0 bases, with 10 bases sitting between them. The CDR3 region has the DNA TGTGCCAGCAGCCCGGCCATTGCAACTAATGAAAAACTGTTTTTT. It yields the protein CASSPAIATNEKLFF.

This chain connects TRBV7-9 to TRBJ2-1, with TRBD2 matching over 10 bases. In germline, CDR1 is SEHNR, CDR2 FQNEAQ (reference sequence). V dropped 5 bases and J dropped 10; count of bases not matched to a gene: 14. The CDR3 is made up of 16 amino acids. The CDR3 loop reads CASSVSILAGVREQFF. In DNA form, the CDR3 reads TGTGCCAGCAGCGTTAGCATCCTAGCGGGGGTTCGGGAGCAGTTCTTC. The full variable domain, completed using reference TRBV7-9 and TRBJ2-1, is DTGVSQNPRHKITKRGQNVTFRCDPISEHNRLYWYRQTLGQGPEFLTYFQNEAQLEKSRLLSDRFSAERPKGSFSTLEIQRTEQGDSAMYLCASSVSILAGVREQFFGPGTRLTVL.

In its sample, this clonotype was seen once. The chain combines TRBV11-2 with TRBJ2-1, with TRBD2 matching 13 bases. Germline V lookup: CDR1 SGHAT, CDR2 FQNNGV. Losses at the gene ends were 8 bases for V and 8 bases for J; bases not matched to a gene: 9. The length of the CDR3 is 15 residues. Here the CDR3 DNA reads TGTGCCAGCCGATCCGGGACTAGCGGGATCGATGAGCAGTTCTTC. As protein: CASRSGTSGIDEQFF.

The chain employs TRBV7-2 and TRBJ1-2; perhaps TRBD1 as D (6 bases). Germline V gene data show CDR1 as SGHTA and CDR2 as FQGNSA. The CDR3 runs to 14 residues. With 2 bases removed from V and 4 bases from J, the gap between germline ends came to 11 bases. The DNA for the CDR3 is TGTGCCAGCAGCTTAAGGCTCAGGGGCTATGGCTACACCTTC. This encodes CASSLRLRGYGYTF.

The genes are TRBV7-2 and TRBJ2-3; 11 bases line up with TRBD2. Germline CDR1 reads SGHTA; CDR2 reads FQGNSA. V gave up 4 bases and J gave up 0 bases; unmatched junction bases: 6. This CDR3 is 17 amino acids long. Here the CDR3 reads CASSSGLAGVSTDTQYF. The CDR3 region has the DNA TGTGCCAGCAGCTCCGGACTAGCGGGTGTCAGCACAGATACGCAGTATTTT.

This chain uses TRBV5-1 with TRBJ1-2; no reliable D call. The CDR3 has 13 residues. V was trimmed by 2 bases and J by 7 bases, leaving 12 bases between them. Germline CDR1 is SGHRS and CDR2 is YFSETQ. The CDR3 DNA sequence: TGCGCCAGCAGCTTTGCCGATCCTGCTGGCTACACCTTC. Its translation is CASSFADPAGYTF.

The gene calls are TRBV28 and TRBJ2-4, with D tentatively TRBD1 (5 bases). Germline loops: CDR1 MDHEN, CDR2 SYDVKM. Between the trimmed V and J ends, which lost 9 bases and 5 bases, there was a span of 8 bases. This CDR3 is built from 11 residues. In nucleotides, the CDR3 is TGTGCCAGTCAAGGGGAAAACATTCAGTACTTC. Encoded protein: CASQGENIQYF. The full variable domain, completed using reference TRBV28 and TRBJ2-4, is DVKVTQSSRYLVKRTGEKVFLECVQDMDHENMFWYRQDPGLGLRLIYFSYDVKMKEKGDIPEGYSVSREKKERFSLILESASTNQTSMYLCASQGENIQYFGAGTRLSVL.

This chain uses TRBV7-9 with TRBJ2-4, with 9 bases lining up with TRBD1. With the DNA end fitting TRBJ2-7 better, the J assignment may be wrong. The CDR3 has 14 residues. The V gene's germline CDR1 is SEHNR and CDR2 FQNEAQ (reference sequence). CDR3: CASRPGTGFDEQYF. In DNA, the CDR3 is TGTGCCAGCAGGCCCGGGACAGGGTTCGACGAGCAGTACTTC.

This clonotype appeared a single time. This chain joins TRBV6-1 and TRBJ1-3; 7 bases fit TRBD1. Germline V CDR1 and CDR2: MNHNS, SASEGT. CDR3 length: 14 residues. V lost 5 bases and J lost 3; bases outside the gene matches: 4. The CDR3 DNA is TGTGCCAGCAGTCGGGACAGCGATGGAAACACCATATATTTT. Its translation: CASSRDSDGNTIYF.

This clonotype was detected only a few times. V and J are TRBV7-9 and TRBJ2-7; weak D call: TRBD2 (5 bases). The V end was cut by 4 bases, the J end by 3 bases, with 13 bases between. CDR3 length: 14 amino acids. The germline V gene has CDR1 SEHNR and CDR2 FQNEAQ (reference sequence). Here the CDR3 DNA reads TGTGCCAGCAGCTCTTCGGGATACCGCTACGAGCAGTACTTC. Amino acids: CASSSSGYRYEQYF. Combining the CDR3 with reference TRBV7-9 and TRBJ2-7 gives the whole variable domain DTGVSQNPRHKITKRGQNVTFRCDPISEHNRLYWYRQTLGQGPEFLTYFQNEAQLEKSRLLSDRFSAERPKGSFSTLEIQRTEQGDSAMYLCASSSSGYRYEQYFGPGTRLTVT.

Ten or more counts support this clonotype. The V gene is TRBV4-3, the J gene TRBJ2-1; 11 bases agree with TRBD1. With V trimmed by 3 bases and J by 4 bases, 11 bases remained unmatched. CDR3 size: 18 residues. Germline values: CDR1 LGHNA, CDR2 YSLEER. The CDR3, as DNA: TGCGCCAGCAGCCAGCGTTGGGGACAGGGGGAGGTATACAATGAGCAGTTCTTC. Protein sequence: CASSQRWGQGEVYNEQFF.

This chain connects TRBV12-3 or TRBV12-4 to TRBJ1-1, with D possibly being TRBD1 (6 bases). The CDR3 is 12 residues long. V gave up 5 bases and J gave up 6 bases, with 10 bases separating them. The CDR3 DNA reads TGTGCCAGCAGTATCAAGGGGGCTGAAGCTTTCTTT. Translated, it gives CASSIKGAEAFF.

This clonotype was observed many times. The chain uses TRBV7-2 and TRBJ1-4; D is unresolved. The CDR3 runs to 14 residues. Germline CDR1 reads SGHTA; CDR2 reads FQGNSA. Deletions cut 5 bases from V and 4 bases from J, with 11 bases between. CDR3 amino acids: CASSADLFNEKLFF. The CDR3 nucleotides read TGTGCCAGCAGCGCAGACCTATTTAATGAAAAACTGTTTTTT.

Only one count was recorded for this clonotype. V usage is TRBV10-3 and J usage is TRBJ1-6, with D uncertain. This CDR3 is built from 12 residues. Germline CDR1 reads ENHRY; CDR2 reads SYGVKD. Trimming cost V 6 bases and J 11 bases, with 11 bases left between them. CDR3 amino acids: CAIRDFEAPLHF. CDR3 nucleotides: TGTGCCATCAGAGACTTCGAGGCACCCCTCCACTTT.

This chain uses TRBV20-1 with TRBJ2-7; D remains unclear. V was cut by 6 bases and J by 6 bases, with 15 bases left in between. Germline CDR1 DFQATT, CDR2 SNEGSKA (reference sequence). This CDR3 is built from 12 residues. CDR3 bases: TGCAGTGCCTCCGACACCGCCCTCGAGCAGTACTTC. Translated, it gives CSASDTALEQYF.

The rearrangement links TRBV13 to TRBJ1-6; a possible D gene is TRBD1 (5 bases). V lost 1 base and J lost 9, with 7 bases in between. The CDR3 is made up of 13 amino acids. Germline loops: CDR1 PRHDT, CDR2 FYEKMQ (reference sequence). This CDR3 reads CASSLAGTSPLHF. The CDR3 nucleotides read TGTGCCAGCAGCTTAGCCGGGACTTCACCCCTCCACTTT. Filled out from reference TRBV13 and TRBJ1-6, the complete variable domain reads AAGVIQSPRHLIKEKRETATLKCYPIPRHDTVYWYQQGPGQDPQFLISFYEKMQSDKGSIPDRFSAQQFSDYHSELNMSSLELGDSALYFCASSLAGTSPLHFGNGTRLTVT.

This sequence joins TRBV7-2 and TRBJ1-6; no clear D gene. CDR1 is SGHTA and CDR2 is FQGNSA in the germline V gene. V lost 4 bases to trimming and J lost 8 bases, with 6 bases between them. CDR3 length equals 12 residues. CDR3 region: CASSYDYSPLHF. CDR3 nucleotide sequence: TGTGCCAGCAGCTACGACTATTCACCCCTCCACTTT.

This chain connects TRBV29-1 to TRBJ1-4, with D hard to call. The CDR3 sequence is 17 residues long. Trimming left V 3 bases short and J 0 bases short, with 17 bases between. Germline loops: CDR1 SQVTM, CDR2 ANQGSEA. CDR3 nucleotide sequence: TGCAGCGTTGAGGCTCTCGGGGAACGAGCAACTAATGAAAAACTGTTTTTT. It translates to CSVEALGERATNEKLFF.

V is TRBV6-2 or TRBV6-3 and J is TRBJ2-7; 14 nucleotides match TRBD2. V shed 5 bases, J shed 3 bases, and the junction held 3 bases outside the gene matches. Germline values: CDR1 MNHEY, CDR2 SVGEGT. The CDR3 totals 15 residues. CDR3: CASSRGTSGSYEQYF. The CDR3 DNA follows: TGTGCCAGCAGTCGAGGGACTAGCGGGAGCTACGAGCAGTACTTC.

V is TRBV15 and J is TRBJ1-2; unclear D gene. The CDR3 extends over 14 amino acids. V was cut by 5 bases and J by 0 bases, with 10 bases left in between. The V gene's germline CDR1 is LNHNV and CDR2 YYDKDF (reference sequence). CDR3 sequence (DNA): TGTGCCACCAGCGTCCAGACTACTAACTATGGCTACACCTTC. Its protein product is CATSVQTTNYGYTF.

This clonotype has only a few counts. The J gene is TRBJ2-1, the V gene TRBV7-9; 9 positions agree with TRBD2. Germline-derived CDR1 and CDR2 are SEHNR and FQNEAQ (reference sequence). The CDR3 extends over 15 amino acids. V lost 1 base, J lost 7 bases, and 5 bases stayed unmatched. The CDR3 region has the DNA TGTGCCAGCAGCTTAGTCCTAGCGGGGCCAAATGAGCAGTTCTTC. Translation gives CASSLVLAGPNEQFF.

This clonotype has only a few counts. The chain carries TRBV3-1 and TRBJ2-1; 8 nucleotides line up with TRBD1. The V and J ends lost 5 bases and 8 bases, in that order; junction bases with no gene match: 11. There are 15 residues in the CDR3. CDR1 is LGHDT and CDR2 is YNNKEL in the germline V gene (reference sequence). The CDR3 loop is CASSKKTGEIYEQFF. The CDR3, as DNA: TGTGCCAGCAGCAAAAAGACAGGGGAGATCTATGAGCAGTTCTTC.

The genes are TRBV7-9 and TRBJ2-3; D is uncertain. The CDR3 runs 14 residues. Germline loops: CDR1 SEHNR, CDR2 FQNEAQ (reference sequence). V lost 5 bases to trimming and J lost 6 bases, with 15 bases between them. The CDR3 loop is CASSPQLLGDTQYF. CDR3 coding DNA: TGTGCCAGCAGCCCGCAGCTCCTAGGGGATACGCAGTATTTT.

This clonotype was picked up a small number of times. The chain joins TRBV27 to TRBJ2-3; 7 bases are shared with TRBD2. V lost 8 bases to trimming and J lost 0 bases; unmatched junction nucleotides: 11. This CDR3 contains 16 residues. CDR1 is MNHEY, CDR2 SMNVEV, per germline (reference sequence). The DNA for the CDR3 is TGTGCCAGCGCTAGCCCCGGACTAGAGAGCACAGATACGCAGTATTTT. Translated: CASASPGLESTDTQYF.